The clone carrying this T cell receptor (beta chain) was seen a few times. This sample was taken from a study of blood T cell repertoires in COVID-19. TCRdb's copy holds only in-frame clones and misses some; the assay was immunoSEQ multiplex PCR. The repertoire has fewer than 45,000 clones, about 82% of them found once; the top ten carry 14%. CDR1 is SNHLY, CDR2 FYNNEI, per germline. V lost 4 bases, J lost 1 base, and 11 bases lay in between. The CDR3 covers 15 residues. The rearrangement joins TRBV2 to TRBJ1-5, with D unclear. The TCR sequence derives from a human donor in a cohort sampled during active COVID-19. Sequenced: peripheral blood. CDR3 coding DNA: TGTGCCAGCAGTGGCGGGAGTCTAAGCAATCAGCCCCAGCATTTT. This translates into CASSGGSLSNQPQHF.